A selection of T cell receptor beta chains follows, all from one sample in a study of cytomegalovirus exposure and HLA in healthy donors. Here immunoSEQ multiplex PCR was the method, and the copy in TCRdb shows in-frame clones only, minus some. Of 90,000 to 100,000 clones in the sample, approximately 80% were seen once. The specimen sequenced was PBMCs. These receptors came from a woman aged 55-75 years in good health and CMV-seronegative. CDR3s include the opening cysteine and the closing phenylalanine or tryptophan. The D gene is left open where the match is weak. A clone size is listed for some rows: how often the clone was seen (once, few, many), or a class if it is expanded.

D gene	V gene	clone size	J gene	CDR3 DNA	CDR3 protein
.	TRBV25-1	.	TRBJ2-5	TGTGCCAGCAGTGATCCGAGGGGGGGAGAGACCCAGTACTTC	CASSDPRGGETQYF
.	TRBV7-9	once	TRBJ2-3	TGTGCCAGCAGCCCACCACAAGGACACACAGATACGCAGTATTTT	CASSPPQGHTDTQYF
.	TRBV7-9	few	TRBJ1-1	TGTTCCAGCAGCTTATTACGCGGTGAAGCTTTCTTT	CSSSLLRGEAFF
.	TRBV4-3	few	TRBJ1-1	TGCGCCAGCAGCAGAACTTTCGAGGGGAACACTGAAGCTTTCTTT	CASSRTFEGNTEAFF
TRBD1	TRBV5-8	.	TRBJ1-1	TGTGCCAGCAGCATGTTGCCGGGGACAGGGAACACTGAAGCTTTCTTT	CASSMLPGTGNTEAFF
TRBD1	TRBV6-5	.	TRBJ1-2	TGTGCCAGCAGAGACAGGGGGCAATATGGCTACACCTTC	CASRDRGQYGYTF
.	TRBV18	.	TRBJ2-2	TGTGCCAGCTCACCACTCCCTGGGGAGCTGTTTTTT	CASSPLPGELFF
.	TRBV28	.	TRBJ1-1	TGTGCCAGCATCTTATGGAGGGACACCAACACTGAAGCTTTCTTT	CASILWRDTNTEAFF
.	TRBV6-1	few	TRBJ1-5	TGTGCCAGCAGTCAATTCGGGGAATTAGGGCAGCCCCAGCATTTT	CASSQFGELGQPQHF
.	TRBV7-2	.	TRBJ2-3	TGTGCCAGCAGCTTTTCGGTTGGTACGCAGTATTTT	CASSFSVGTQYF
.	TRBV27	.	TRBJ1-1	TGTGCCAGCAGTTTGGGGCAGGGTTTTTCGAACACTGAAGCTTTCTTT	CASSLGQGFSNTEAFF
TRBD1	TRBV10-2	once	TRBJ2-7	TGCGCCAGCAGCGAGGACAGGTTGGTGTACGAGCAGTACTTC	CASSEDRLVYEQYF
.	TRBV6-5	.	TRBJ1-1	TGTGCCAGCAGACCTCCTAGGGACGGGGGTTCTGAAGCTTTCTTT	CASRPPRDGGSEAFF
.	TRBV2	few	TRBJ1-1	TGTGCCAGCAGTGAGAAGCGACAGTTCCACACTGAAGCTTTCTTT	CASSEKRQFHTEAFF
TRBD1	TRBV5-6	.	TRBJ1-2	TGTGCCAGCAGCCCTCGACAGGGGTCGATCTATGGCTACACCTTC	CASSPRQGSIYGYTF
TRBD2	TRBV7-2	.	TRBJ2-5	TGTGCCAGCAGCCCCCGGACTAGCACCGAGACCCAGTACTTC	CASSPRTSTETQYF
.	TRBV5-1	.	TRBJ2-7	TGCGCCAGCAGCCAGGGTTATAGGATCGACGAGCAGTACTTC	CASSQGYRIDEQYF
TRBD1	TRBV5-6	.	TRBJ2-3	TGTGCCAGCAGCGCAAATACAGGGGCCAGCACAGATACGCAGTATTTT	CASSANTGASTDTQYF
.	TRBV12-5	once	TRBJ2-1	TGTGCTAGTGGAGCCGGGACATTGAACAATGAGCAGTTCTTC	CASGAGTLNNEQFF
.	TRBV10-3	.	TRBJ1-2	TGTGCCATCAGTGAAAACAGGGAATTTGGCTACACCTTC	CAISENREFGYTF
TRBD1	TRBV10-1	.	TRBJ2-5	TGCGCCAGCAGTGACCGACAGGGGACGAAAGAGACCCAGTACTTC	CASSDRQGTKETQYF
.	TRBV28	few	TRBJ2-7	TGTGCCAGCACAACACCCTACGAGCAGTACTTC	CASTTPYEQYF
.	TRBV5-1	.	TRBJ1-2	TGCGCCAGCAGCCCCAGAGACAGCTATGGCTACACCTTC	CASSPRDSYGYTF
TRBD2	TRBV19	once	TRBJ2-7	TGTGCCAGTAGGTCGGGGGGGACCTACGAGCAGTACTTC	CASRSGGTYEQYF
TRBD1	TRBV29-1	few	TRBJ1-5	TGCAGCTCTTTCCCTGAGGGGGCCCCTACTAGCAATCAGCCCCAGCATTTT	CSSFPEGAPTSNQPQHF
TRBD1	TRBV7-9	.	TRBJ2-1	TGTGCCAGCAGCCGGGGACAGGAGCAGTTCTTC	CASSRGQEQFF
.	TRBV7-2	few	TRBJ2-5	TGTGCCAGCAGCTCTCAAGAGACCCAGTACTTC	CASSSQETQYF
TRBD2	TRBV7-6	.	TRBJ2-7	TGTGCCAGCAGCAATTTCGGGGACTACCCGTCCGTGCCTTCGGCCGAGCAGTACTTC	CASSNFGDYPSVPSAEQYF
.	TRBV7-2	.	TRBJ2-1	TGTGCCAGCAGCTTAATAAATGAGCAGTTCTTC	CASSLINEQFF
.	TRBV7-9	.	TRBJ1-2	TGTGCCAGCAGCCCCACCGGGCGGGTAGATGGCTACACCTTC	CASSPTGRVDGYTF
TRBD1	TRBV5-6	.	TRBJ1-1	TGTGCCAGCAGCTTGGCGGACAGGGGTTTAAACACTGAAGCTTTCTTT	CASSLADRGLNTEAFF
.	TRBV2	.	TRBJ2-7	TGTGCCAGCAGTGCCCCGTCCCGTCTTTACGAGCAGTACTTC	CASSAPSRLYEQYF
TRBD1	TRBV4-3	few	TRBJ1-1	TGCGCCAGCAGCCAAGGGACAGGACACACTGAAGCTTTCTTT	CASSQGTGHTEAFF
.	TRBV10-1	.	TRBJ2-3	TGCGCCAGCAGTGAGGGTCGGGGAAGCACAGATACGCAGTATTTT	CASSEGRGSTDTQYF
.	TRBV5-4	once	TRBJ1-5	TGTGCCAGCTCCCTAGGCCCTAATCAGCCCCAGCATTTT	CASSLGPNQPQHF
TRBD2	TRBV5-1	.	TRBJ2-5	TGCGCCAGCAGCTTGTTTCCGGGGGGGCAAGAGACCCAGTACTTC	CASSLFPGGQETQYF
TRBD1	TRBV10-3	.	TRBJ2-1	TGTGCCATCAGTGGGGGGACAGGGGACAATGAGCAGTTCTTC	CAISGGTGDNEQFF
.	TRBV2	few	TRBJ1-2	TGTGCCAGCAGTGGCTTCGACAGAGGCTACTATGGCTACACCTTC	CASSGFDRGYYGYTF
.	TRBV13	.	TRBJ2-1	TGTGCCAGCAGTTTCCCTGGGACTCTAGCCTACAATGAGCAGTTCTTC	CASSFPGTLAYNEQFF
.	TRBV15	few	TRBJ2-7	TGTGCCACCAGCAGAGGAACTAAGGTCGAGCAGTACTTC	CATSRGTKVEQYF
.	TRBV5-1	few	TRBJ1-2	TGCGCCAGCAGCTTGGTGGCAGCGGGCTCCTATGGCTACACCTTC	CASSLVAAGSYGYTF